This T cell receptor (beta chain) emerged from a study of CD8 T cells in ankylosing spondylitis. Study results and limitations: Seemingly characteristic of ankylosing spondylitis blood was a TCR beta motif consisting of under ten highly homologous variants.

5'-RACE, quantitative and with molecular barcodes, yielded the TCR beta libraries. In TCRdb, the 5' RACE reads were re-called with MiXCR into one record per CDR3 protein. The sample lists roughly 370,000 distinct CDR3 sequences, 20% to 25% occurring once. In regard to this clonotype: Its cognate antigen is unknown.

This CDR3 spans 15 amino acids. V shed 2 bases and J 6 bases; nucleotides not matched to a gene: 9. CDR1 is LNHNV, CDR2 YYDKDF, per germline (reference sequence). This chain connects TRBV15 to TRBJ1-1; TRBD1 matches at 7 bases. The origin of this receptor is a male donor with ankylosing spondylitis. Material: blood, either unsorted or a sorted T cell fraction (not recorded which). CDR3 in amino acids: CATSRPSTGSPEAFF. The CDR3 nucleotides read TGTGCCACCAGCAGACCCTCGACAGGGAGCCCTGAAGCTTTCTTT.